One TCR beta chain is described in this entry. Its antigen is currently unknown. The beta constant-region primer was an equimolar mix of two oligonucleotides covering TRBC1 and TRBC2. Four rounds of PCR amplified the ligated cDNA using nested alpha and beta constant-region primers plus SP2. TCRdb redid the calling of the UMI-ligation and nested PCR reads with MiXCR, one entry per CDR3 protein. The table shows over 110,000 distinct CDR3 sequences, with 15% to 25% occurring only once. The record originates from a study of naive and memory T cell subsets. Study-wide findings and caveats: Possibly reflecting memory cells re-expressing CD45RA, a few larger clonotypes occurred in naive repertoires, especially CD8. Naive and memory repertoire findings lacked a ground truth for validation. Over 85% of naive TCR sequences appeared only once, unlike memory subsets.

With 0 bases removed from V and 6 bases from J, the gap between germline ends came to 16 bases. The CDR3 totals 16 residues. The V gene's germline CDR1 is MNHEY and CDR2 SVGAGI. Overnight CMV lysate stimulation of fresh PBMCs defined donor CMV status by CD4+ IFNgamma. The chain joins TRBV6-5 to TRBJ2-3, with D unclear. The specimen sequenced was naive CD8+ T cells from blood. This TCR was recovered from a human donor in good health. CDR3 in DNA: TGTGCCAGCAGTTACTCGAGGAGCCTCTCACCCGATACGCAGTATTTT. Translated, it gives CASSYSRSLSPDTQYF.